Detailed here is one TCR beta chain. Its binding antigen is unknown. No per-base quality is available; no much larger clone lies one base away. CD8 naive samples were obtained by positive selection for CCR7 among CD45RO-negative cells, yielding a CD45RA+CCR7+ population from which TemRA cells were excluded. The donors were healthy, HIV-negative adults who had no recently reported acute infections or vaccinations. Every donor was a Caucasian adult residing in Nashville, Tennessee, USA. Blood was collected by leukapheresis, and PBMCs were isolated by Ficoll-Histopaque density gradient centrifugation and then cryopreserved in liquid nitrogen vapor phase. Analytical flow cytometry was used to check the purity and quantity of every magnetically sorted T cell population. Each sorted fraction had its genomic DNA isolated and then quantified by UV absorbance on a Nanodrop 2000c. From the cysteine up to the phenylalanine, the CDR3 has a length of 15 residues. Left in the record is the CDR3 DNA by itself, 45 bases read in frame from the first base. V drops 2 bases and J drops 0 bases, leaving 10 bases in between. CDR1 and CDR2, looked up from the germline V gene (reference sequence), are MNHEY and SMNVEV.

The entry originates in a study of shared clonotypes between healthy human individuals (dated by TCRdb to the early 2020s). Study-level background: The cohort included three men and two women between 18 and 49 years of age. For each donor, CD4 naive and CD4 memory were each run on three plates, CD8 naive on two plates, and CD8 memory on one plate. To increase sequencing depth and limit assay-specific biases, different laboratories used diverse techniques to prepare libraries and sequence TCR repertoires. Each donor's leukapheresis produced roughly between roughly 0.9 and 8.9 billion PBMCs. To estimate repertoire size and how much clonotypes are shared between individuals, the study performed deep sequencing of blood TCR repertoires from 4 to 6 healthy adults.

Using the deep immunoSEQ assay, multiplex PCR amplified TCR CDR3 regions from genomic DNA. Extracted genomic DNA from each cell subset was spread evenly across all wells of several immunoSEQ 96-well plates, with each plate serving as a replicate. For sorted subsets, approximately 200 ng of genomic DNA, equivalent to some 30,000 T cell genomes, went into each replicate PCR. Purified libraries were quantified with a Qubit 3.0 fluorometer, sized on a Bioanalyzer 2100, and re-quantified with the KAPA Library Quantification kit. Every immunoSEQ 96-well plate was sequenced on a separate single-read 150-cycle Illumina NextSeq 550 flow cell. The source study handled its data this way. Because the immunoSEQ output held only junctional sequences and lacked quality scores, the filtering could not match the filtering applied to full-length reads. Sequences were annotated with PyIR, a Python wrapper for IgBLAST v1.9, using IMGT germline references to assign V/J genes and CDR3. Any read was removed if the V/J assignment was weak (E-value above 1e-6), the CDR3 was missing, or the read contained stop codons, out-of-frame junctions, or ambiguous translated residues. V3J clonotypes were defined as sequences sharing an identical inferred V gene, J gene, and CDR3 amino acid sequence. The percentage overlap between two repertoires was calculated by dividing the number of shared unique clonotypes by the size of the smaller repertoire. Three approaches were used to assess repertoire richness: RTK rarefaction, the Chao1 estimator, and Recon v2.1 estimates of unobserved clonotypes. Generation probabilities were computed with OLGA for all TCRbeta clonotypes obtained by the gDNA method from several donors. The table comes from immuneACCESS by way of TCRdb, which keeps in-frame sequences with V and J called. Part of the clones is missing from these tables; in studies checked, under half for an unresolved V gene and the rest for unknown reasons. V and J calls and clone size follow that table, whereas D and trimming were derived from the DNA. Counted in this sample were about 700,000 clones; 92% of them appeared once. The ten biggest clones cover approximately 24% of the sample.

Results and caveats for the whole study, not just this receptor: Compared with non-shared clonotypes, clonotypes shared by all four sorted-subset donors had higher generation probabilities. Across a handful of donors, about 5% of naive CD4, around 3.3% of naive CD8, around 2.5% of memory CD4, and roughly 0.4% of memory CD8 clonotypes were shared. Sampling was restricted to blood, and TCR repertoires in tissue are likely to differ from TCR repertoires in blood. Rarefaction of sorted-subset datasets indicated incomplete sequencing despite the large sequencing depth. Naive subsets generally had larger estimated clonotype richness than memory subsets. Pairwise subsampling led to the expectation that sequencing depth would affect the degree of clonotype sharing among donors. The small number of donors limited the genetic and exposure-history diversity represented.

This receptor chain uses TRBV27 and TRBJ1-1; TRBD1 is perhaps the D gene, given 5 matching bases. The specimen sequenced was naive CD8+ T cells sorted from blood. What the cell subset or site label conveys for this sample: CD45RA+CCR7+. The source of this sequence is a man aged 25-45 years in good health. The CDR3 region: CASSLKTALNTEAFF. The nucleotide sequence reads TGTGCCAGCAGTTTAAAGACAGCGCTGAACACTGAAGCTTTCTTT.